These 21 T cell receptor beta chains were all obtained from the same sample, sequenced in a study of siplizumab effects on memory and regulatory T cells. The protocol was immunoSEQ multiplex PCR, while the TCRdb copy is restricted to in-frame clones and leaves out a portion. The data contain roughly 60,000 clones, just over 95% of them singletons. What was sequenced was naive CD8+ T cells sorted from blood. All receptors derive from a human donor in good health.

The chain joins TRBV2 to TRBJ2-1; 9 bases align to TRBD2. Trimming at V came to 1 base and at J to 4 bases, leaving 5 bases not matched to a gene. CDR1 is SNHLY, CDR2 FYNNEI, per germline. This CDR3 is built from 16 residues. CDR3 residues: CASSEVGGGAYNEQFF. CDR3 in DNA: TGTGCCAGCAGTGAAGTGGGCGGGGGGGCGTACAATGAGCAGTTCTTC.

Concerning this clone: The missing conserved phenylalanine or tryptophan at the end of this CDR3 makes a read error likely. This rearrangement joins TRBV7-9 to TRBJ2-2; D unclear. Deletions cut 0 bases from V and 5 bases from J, with 7 bases between. Germline V gene lookup returns CDR1 SEHNR and CDR2 FQNEAQ (reference sequence). The CDR3 spans 14 residues. The CDR3 region is CASSLAPGTGELFS. In nucleotides, the CDR3 is TGTGCCAGCAGCTTAGCCCCCGGAACCGGGGAGCTGTTTTCT.

This rearrangement joins TRBV5-6 to TRBJ2-5; D is possibly TRBD2 (6 bases). The DNA matches TRBJ2-7 better at its end, which makes the J call doubtful. This CDR3 is 15 amino acids long. Germline CDR1 SGHDT, CDR2 YYEEEE. The CDR3 loop reads CASSPRDSSSYEQYF. As DNA, the CDR3 is TGTGCCAGCAGCCCCCGGGACTCCAGCTCCTACGAGCAGTACTTC.

The CDR3: CASSSGLAQETQYF. The CDR3 DNA reads TGTGCCAGCAGCTCTGGACTAGCTCAAGAGACCCAGTACTTC. The chain recombines TRBV7-3 with TRBJ2-5, with TRBD2 matching 8 bases. Germline CDR1 is SGHTA and CDR2 is FQGTGA. The CDR3 runs to 14 residues. Trimming at V came to 4 bases and at J to 2 bases, leaving 3 bases not matched to a gene.

The chain links TRBV19 to TRBJ2-2, with TRBD2 matching 7 bases. The germline CDR1 and CDR2 sequences are LNHDA and SQIVND (reference sequence). The V gene end was trimmed by 1 base and the J gene end by 0 bases; junction bases not matched to a gene: 2. This CDR3 has 16 amino acids. CDR3 amino acids: CASSIAAGANTGELFF. Here the CDR3 DNA reads TGTGCCAGTAGTATAGCGGCGGGGGCGAACACCGGGGAGCTGTTTTTT.

The gene calls are TRBV6-4 and TRBJ1-1; D is unclear. CDR3 size: 14 residues. Trimming left V 0 bases short and J 1 base short, with 6 bases between. Germline lookup yields CDR1 MRHNA and CDR2 SNTAGT. Here the CDR3 DNA reads TGTGCCAGCAGTGACTCCCCGGAGAACACTGAAGCTTTCTTT. This translates into CASSDSPENTEAFF.

The chain combines TRBV12-5 with TRBJ1-1; 7 bases fit TRBD1. Germline V CDR1 and CDR2: LGHNT, FRNRAP. With 1 base clipped from V and 0 bases from J, the junction kept 2 bases outside the gene matches. The CDR3 contains 15 residues. CDR3 DNA sequence: TGTGCTAGTGGTTTGGCCGGGACAGTGAACACTGAAGCTTTCTTT. Its protein is CASGLAGTVNTEAFF.

The chain combines TRBV27 with TRBJ2-7; 8 bases line up with TRBD2. V lost 3 bases and J lost 5; bases outside the gene matches: 3. CDR1 is MNHEY and CDR2 is SMNVEV in the germline V gene (reference sequence). The CDR3 consists of 13 residues. This CDR3 reads CASSFAGGNEQYF. In DNA form, the CDR3 reads TGTGCCAGCAGTTTCGCGGGAGGCAACGAGCAGTACTTC.

The chain joins TRBV27 to TRBJ1-5; D perhaps matches TRBD1 (6 bases). V was pared by 3 bases and J by 6 bases, with 12 bases between. The CDR3 is 14 amino acids. The germline gives CDR1 MNHEY, CDR2 SMNVEV (reference sequence). CDR3 nucleotides: TGTGCCAGCAGTTTCGGGGGGGGCGGTCAGCCCCAGCATTTT. This translates into CASSFGGGGQPQHF.

The CDR3 is CASSDLTSGGAWDDEQYF. The CDR3 DNA is TGCGCCAGCAGTGACCTAACTAGCGGGGGGGCCTGGGACGACGAGCAGTACTTC. V and J are TRBV10-1 and TRBJ2-7; 13 nucleotides match TRBD2. The CDR3 has 18 amino acids. Germline loops: CDR1 WNHNN, CDR2 SYGVQD (reference sequence). The junction had 13 bases not matched to a gene; V was cut back by 3 bases and J by 5 bases.

V gene TRBV28 combines with J gene TRBJ2-6; D is possibly TRBD2 (5 bases). The germline V gene encodes CDR1 MDHEN and CDR2 SYDVKM. V dropped 6 bases and J dropped 2 bases, with 11 bases sitting between them. The CDR3 contains 15 residues. CDR3 residues: CASSGVITGANVLTF. The CDR3, as DNA: TGTGCCAGCAGCGGGGTTATTACTGGGGCCAACGTCCTGACTTTC.

This chain joins TRBV4-1 and TRBJ2-5, with 9 positions matching TRBD1. The J call could be wrong; TRBJ2-7 is a better fit for the DNA end. The CDR3 covers 14 residues. CDR1 MGHRA and CDR2 YSYEKL come from the germline V gene. The CDR3 bases are TGCGCCAGCAGCCAAGGGACAGGGGACTACGAGCAGTACTTC. It encodes CASSQGTGDYEQYF.

The chain links TRBV15 to TRBJ2-4, with no clear D. The V end lost 4 bases, the J end lost 9 bases, and 13 bases lay between the germline ends. The CDR3 runs 13 residues. The germline V gene has CDR1 LNHNV and CDR2 YYDKDF (reference sequence). The CDR3 DNA is TGTGCCACCAGCATAGGACGTCGAAGCATTCAGTACTTC. Translation gives CATSIGRRSIQYF.

J is TRBJ2-2 and V is TRBV28; TRBD1 matches at 7 bases. Germline assignment: CDR1 MDHEN and CDR2 SYDVKM. J lost 5 bases, V lost 4 bases, and 7 bases had no gene match. The length of the CDR3 is 15 residues. CDR3 amino acids: CASSYRGWLTGELFF. CDR3 bases: TGTGCCAGCAGTTACAGGGGTTGGTTGACCGGGGAGCTGTTTTTT.

V and J are TRBV28 and TRBJ2-1, with D uncertain. V shed 4 bases and J shed 9 bases, with 10 bases lying between them. The germline V gene has CDR1 MDHEN and CDR2 SYDVKM. The CDR3 runs 12 residues. CDR3 in amino acids: CASSSKTGEQFF. For the CDR3, the DNA is TGTGCCAGCAGTTCCAAAACGGGTGAGCAGTTCTTC. Variable domain in full (rest from reference TRBV28 and TRBJ2-1): DVKVTQSSRYLVKRTGEKVFLECVQDMDHENMFWYRQDPGLGLRLIYFSYDVKMKEKGDIPEGYSVSREKKERFSLILESASTNQTSMYLCASSSKTGEQFFGPGTRLTVL.

This chain links TRBV7-3 with TRBJ2-3; tentative D call: TRBD1 (6 bases). Germline V CDR1 and CDR2: SGHTA, FQGTGA. The CDR3 totals 15 residues. With 5 bases removed from V and 0 bases from J, the gap between germline ends came to 12 bases. CDR3 sequence reads: CASSPGQQSTDTQYF. Here the CDR3 DNA reads TGTGCCAGCAGCCCTGGACAGCAAAGCACAGATACGCAGTATTTT.

The V call is TRBV29-1, the J call TRBJ1-1, with 7 bases that match TRBD1. V gave up 6 bases and J gave up 7 bases; unmatched junction bases: 11. Germline CDR1 is SQVTM and CDR2 is ANQGSEA. The CDR3 consists of 13 residues. CDR3 coding DNA: TGCAGCGTGGGAGACAGGGTGGAAGTTGAAGCTTTCTTT. Residues: CSVGDRVEVEAFF.

The chain employs TRBV27 and TRBJ1-3; no clear D gene. V was cut by 6 bases and J by 8 bases, with 14 bases left in between. This CDR3 is 13 amino acids long. Germline loops: CDR1 MNHEY, CDR2 SMNVEV (reference sequence). The CDR3: CASSSGFWDTIYF. The CDR3 DNA sequence: TGTGCCAGCAGCTCGGGATTCTGGGACACCATATATTTT.

The chain employs TRBV7-8 and TRBJ2-7; D gene unclear. The V gene's germline CDR1 is SGHVS and CDR2 FQNEAQ. The CDR3 is 11 amino acids. With 3 bases removed from V and 6 bases from J, the gap between germline ends came to 6 bases. The CDR3 bases are TGTGCCAGCAGCTTTACGCGCGAGCAGTACTTC. Amino acids: CASSFTREQYF.

The chain carries TRBV5-8 and TRBJ2-1; 7 bases align to TRBD1. Looked up from germline, CDR1 is SGHTS and CDR2 is YDEGEE. Germline trimming cut 3 bases from V and 8 bases from J; bases unmatched to any gene: 11. CDR3 length: 15 amino acids. CDR3 nucleotides: TGTGCCAGCAGCTCTCGACAGGGTGGTCCCCATGAGCAGTTCTTC. Residues: CASSSRQGGPHEQFF.

CDR3 nucleotide sequence: TGCGCCAGCAGCTTCGGGGACACTAACACTGAAGCTTTCTTT. Protein: CASSFGDTNTEAFF. The chain employs TRBV5-1 and TRBJ1-1, with D perhaps TRBD1 (6 bases). CDR3 length equals 14 residues. V lost 2 bases, J lost 2 bases, and 10 bases lay in between. Germline V gene lookup returns CDR1 SGHRS and CDR2 YFSETQ.